Presented here are 25 T cell receptor beta chains from one specimen sequenced in a study of blood T cell repertoires in COVID-19. Produced via immunoSEQ multiplex PCR; TCRdb's table is partial and in-frame only. The sample records approximately 340,000 clones, 90% to 95% being singletons. The sample was PBMCs or T cells enriched from blood (not recorded which). These receptors were obtained from a woman aged 40 to 50 who had been exposed to COVID-19.

V usage is TRBV7-9 and J usage is TRBJ2-7; D gene uncertain. The germline V and J ends were trimmed by 4 bases and 3 bases, with 10 bases remaining between them. The germline CDR1 and CDR2 sequences are SEHNR and FQNEAQ (reference sequence). The CDR3 consists of 13 residues. The CDR3: CASSSQAGYEQYF. As DNA, the CDR3 is TGTGCCAGCAGCTCCCAGGCAGGCTACGAGCAGTACTTC.

This chain links TRBV7-9 with TRBJ1-5; 7 bases agree with TRBD1. The CDR3 is 17 residues long. With V trimmed by 3 bases and J by 3 bases, 11 bases remained unmatched. Per germline, CDR1 SEHNR and CDR2 FQNEAQ (reference sequence). The DNA of the CDR3 is TGTGCCAGCAGCTTTCGGTTAACAGGGGTCCCCAATCAGCCCCAGCATTTT. Its translation is CASSFRLTGVPNQPQHF.

The V and J genes are TRBV27 and TRBJ1-1; the D gene is possibly TRBD1 (6 bases). Trimming took off 5 bases at V and 7 bases at J, with 17 bases between the two ends. The CDR3 has 14 residues. Germline V lookup: CDR1 MNHEY, CDR2 SMNVEV (reference sequence). The CDR3 region has the DNA TGTGCCAGCAGTCTAACAGGGCCCCTCGATGAAGCTTTCTTT. It yields the protein CASSLTGPLDEAFF.

This chain links TRBV6-2 or TRBV6-3 with TRBJ2-7; 9 nucleotides line up with TRBD1. Unmatched junction bases numbered 14, after V lost 5 bases and J lost 6 bases. The CDR3 is 16 residues long. The V gene's germline CDR1 is MNHEY and CDR2 SVGEGT. The CDR3 DNA reads TGTGCCAGCAGTCCCACCCCTCCGGGACAGGGAGGCGAGCAGTACTTC. Translation: CASSPTPPGQGGEQYF.

The chain couples TRBV6-6 to TRBJ1-4; no reliable D call. Trimming shortened V by 2 bases and J by 0 bases, and 10 bases separated the two germline ends. Germline-derived CDR1 and CDR2 are MNHNY and SVGAGI (reference sequence). This CDR3 is built from 16 residues. The CDR3 region has the DNA TGTGCCAGCAGTTACCTACCCGCCCCAACTAATGAAAAACTGTTTTTT. This codes for CASSYLPAPTNEKLFF.

The chain joins TRBV5-1 to TRBJ2-3; unclear D gene. Germline CDR1 is SGHRS and CDR2 is YFSETQ. V was cut by 0 bases and J by 2 bases, with 7 bases left in between. The CDR3 spans 14 residues. In DNA form, the CDR3 reads TGCGCCAGCAGCTTGGATTTCCTCACAGATACGCAGTATTTT. Amino acids: CASSLDFLTDTQYF.

The chain joins TRBV19 to TRBJ2-1; 15 positions agree with TRBD2. The junction had 8 bases not matched to a gene; V was cut back by 5 bases and J by 9 bases. Germline CDR1 reads LNHDA; CDR2 reads SQIVND (reference sequence). The CDR3 loop spans 16 amino acids. The CDR3 is CASSWGTSGRTGEQFF. CDR3 coding DNA: TGTGCCAGTAGTTGGGGGACTAGCGGGAGGACGGGTGAGCAGTTCTTC.

The chain joins TRBV5-8 to TRBJ1-5; the match to TRBD1 covers 7 bases. Per the germline V gene, CDR1 is SGHTS and CDR2 is YDEGEE. Trimming cost V 3 bases and J 3 bases; bases outside gene matches: 15. This CDR3 is 18 amino acids long. CDR3 in DNA: TGTGCCAGCAGCTCCGGGACAGCTGGGTCCTTTTTCAATCAGCCCCAGCATTTT. This sequence encodes CASSSGTAGSFFNQPQHF.

The chain employs TRBV27 and TRBJ2-1; 10 bases map to TRBD1. The germline V gene has CDR1 MNHEY and CDR2 SMNVEV (reference sequence). V lost 6 bases, J lost 4 bases, and 6 bases stayed unmatched. The CDR3 has 15 residues. CDR3 in DNA: TGTGCCAGCAGGGTGGGACAGGGGTCGTACAATGAGCAGTTCTTC. Protein: CASRVGQGSYNEQFF.

The V gene is TRBV5-1, the J gene TRBJ2-5, with a possible D match to TRBD2 (6 bases). CDR3 length: 14 residues. Deletions cut 4 bases from V and 4 bases from J, with 14 bases between. The V gene's germline CDR1 is SGHRS and CDR2 YFSETQ. The CDR3 spells CASSERGGGETQYF. The CDR3, as DNA: TGCGCCAGCAGCGAACGGGGAGGCGGAGAGACCCAGTACTTC.

The chain uses TRBV3-1 (or the pseudogene TRBV3-2) and TRBJ1-1; tentative D call: TRBD1 (5 bases). Trimming left V 3 bases short and J 1 base short, with 9 bases between. This CDR3 region has 14 residues. Germline V gene sequence: CDR1 LGHDT, CDR2 YNNKEL (reference sequence). For the CDR3, the DNA is TGTGCCAGCAGCCAGTGCAGGGAGAACACTGAAGCTTTCTTT. Translation gives CASSQCRENTEAFF.

In this sample, this clone turned up once. The gene calls are TRBV12-3 or TRBV12-4 and TRBJ1-2; possibly TRBD1 for D (5 bases). Trimming pared 5 bases from V and 8 bases from J, leaving 15 bases between. This CDR3 is 13 amino acids long. The CDR3 loop reads CASSNTGQLGYTF. Written as DNA, the CDR3 is TGTGCCAGCAGTAATACAGGCCAGCTGGGCTACACCTTC.

The chain joins TRBV18 to TRBJ1-2, with a possible D match to TRBD1 (6 bases). Deletions cut 3 bases from V and 4 bases from J, with 15 bases between. This CDR3 has 15 amino acids. Germline values: CDR1 KGHSH, CDR2 LQKENI. The CDR3 bases are TGTGCCAGCTCACCTGAAATGGACAGCCTCTATGGCTACACCTTC. Translation gives CASSPEMDSLYGYTF.

The rearrangement uses TRBV2 and TRBJ2-1; TRBD1 matches at 7 bases. V trimming: 8 bases; J trimming: 6 bases; junction bases outside the gene matches: 1. The length of the CDR3 is 11 residues. CDR1 SNHLY and CDR2 FYNNEI come from the germline V gene. DNA of the CDR3: TGTGCCAGCGACAGGGTCAATGAGCAGTTCTTC. Translation: CASDRVNEQFF.

This chain uses TRBV27 with TRBJ2-2; D is ambiguous. Germline V CDR1 and CDR2: MNHEY, SMNVEV (reference sequence). V was cut by 3 bases and J by 1 base, with 18 bases left in between. There are 18 residues in the CDR3. CDR3 in amino acids: CASSLEGTPDWNTGELFF. The CDR3 bases are TGTGCCAGCAGTTTGGAAGGAACCCCTGACTGGAACACCGGGGAGCTGTTTTTT.

The chain is built from TRBV6-5 and TRBJ2-7; D might be TRBD2 (5 bases). V shed 0 bases and J shed 0 bases, with 12 bases lying between them. CDR3 length equals 16 residues. In germline, CDR1 is MNHEY, CDR2 SVGAGI. The CDR3 loop reads CASSYSTGIPSYEQYF. The CDR3 coding sequence is TGTGCCAGCAGTTACTCGACGGGGATACCCTCCTACGAGCAGTACTTC.

V and J are TRBV29-1 and TRBJ1-3, with D possibly matching TRBD1 (5 bases). The CDR3 totals 16 residues. Deletions cut 2 bases from V and 3 bases from J, with 17 bases between. Germline V gives CDR1 SQVTM, CDR2 ANQGSEA. The CDR3 bases are TGCAGCGTTGAACGGGAGGAAGGGGCGAGTGGAAACACCATATATTTT. This gives the protein CSVEREEGASGNTIYF.

The chain uses TRBV11-3 and TRBJ2-4; possibly TRBD1 for D (6 bases). Germline lookup yields CDR1 SGHNT and CDR2 YENEEA. The ends were cut back, 2 bases at V and 6 bases at J, with 11 bases in the middle. This CDR3 spans 14 amino acids. The DNA for the CDR3 is TGTGCCAGCAGCTTAAGGGGGATGGGAAACATTCAGTACTTC. It translates to CASSLRGMGNIQYF.

This clone came up once. The chain has TRBV9 and TRBJ2-3; the D gene is possibly TRBD1 (7 bases). With 0 bases removed from V and 4 bases from J, the gap between germline ends came to 15 bases. Germline V gene sequence: CDR1 SGDLS, CDR2 YYNGEE. This CDR3 region has 16 residues. The CDR3: CASSVAQGGRADTQYF. As DNA, the CDR3 is TGTGCCAGCAGCGTAGCCCAGGGGGGAAGGGCAGATACGCAGTATTTT.

V is TRBV6-2 or TRBV6-3 and J is TRBJ2-7, with 11 bases lining up with TRBD2. With 2 bases clipped from V and 4 bases from J, the junction kept 7 bases outside the gene matches. From germline, CDR1 is MNHEY and CDR2 SVGEGT. The CDR3 runs to 16 residues. The CDR3 nucleotides are TGTGCCAGCAGTTACACCGGGACTAGCGGATTTTACGAGCAGTACTTC. Amino acids: CASSYTGTSGFYEQYF.

The chain recombines TRBV11-3 with TRBJ1-3; TRBD1 might be the D (5 bases). Per the germline V gene, CDR1 is SGHNT and CDR2 is YENEEA. CDR3 length: 15 residues. V was trimmed by 5 bases and J by 1 base, leaving 12 bases between them. CDR3 DNA: TGTGCCAGCAGCCGCAGGGTGACTTCTGGAAACACCATATATTTT. Translated: CASSRRVTSGNTIYF.

The gene calls are TRBV11-3 and TRBJ1-5, with D hard to call. This CDR3 has 13 amino acids. V lost 0 bases, J lost 9 bases, and 9 bases lay in between. Germline lookup yields CDR1 SGHNT and CDR2 YENEEA. The CDR3 protein is CASSLDPRGPQHF. The CDR3 region has the DNA TGTGCCAGCAGCTTAGACCCTAGAGGGCCCCAGCATTTT. The full variable domain, in which reference TRBV11-3 and TRBJ1-5 provide the parts outside the CDR3, is EAGVVQSPRYKIIEKKQPVAFWCNPISGHNTLYWYLQNLGQGPELLIRYENEEAVDDSQLPKDRFSAERLKGVDSTLKIQPAELGDSAVYLCASSLDPRGPQHFGDGTRLSIL.

This chain joins TRBV7-9 and TRBJ2-7; D call uncertain. CDR3 size: 14 residues. Germline loops: CDR1 SEHNR, CDR2 FQNEAQ (reference sequence). Between the trimmed V and J ends, which lost 5 bases and 9 bases, there was a span of 20 bases. For the CDR3, the DNA is TGTGCCAGCAGCGCGGATACTCCCATCCTCGGGCAGTACTTC. Its protein product is CASSADTPILGQYF.

The CDR3 protein is CASGLGGPIGNYGYTF. The CDR3 DNA follows: TGTGCTAGTGGTTTGGGGGGGCCAATAGGTAACTATGGCTACACCTTC. The chain combines TRBV12-5 with TRBJ1-2; perhaps TRBD1 as D (6 bases). Germline lookup yields CDR1 LGHNT and CDR2 FRNRAP. CDR3 length: 16 amino acids. The V gene lost 1 base and the J gene lost 1 base, with 13 bases spanning the gap.

CDR3 amino acids: CASSSTFSGRRGDTQYF. The CDR3 DNA is TGTGCCAGCAGCTCAACCTTTAGCGGGAGGCGGGGAGATACGCAGTATTTT. The J gene is TRBJ2-3, the V gene TRBV7-2; TRBD2 aligns across 10 bases. The CDR3 runs 17 residues. J was trimmed by 5 bases and V by 4 bases; bases with no gene match: 12. Germline CDR1 and CDR2: SGHTA and FQGNSA. Supplemented by reference TRBV7-2 and TRBJ2-3, the full variable domain reads GAGVSQSPSNKVTEKGKDVELRCDPISGHTALYWYRQSLGQGLEFLIYFQGNSAPDKSGLPSDRFSAERTGGSVSTLTIQRTQQEDSAVYLCASSSTFSGRRGDTQYFGPGTRLTVL.